This entry is about one TCR beta chain. Its target is not known. The sample belongs to a study of T cell repertoires in ileal Crohn's disease. As for the study in general: The M6 sample came from neoterminal ileum during colonoscopy after surgery.

The trim removed 6 bases at V and 4 bases at J, leaving 1 base unmatched. The CDR3 length is 13 residues. The germline V gene has CDR1 SGHNT and CDR2 YENEEA. The time point was: neoterminal ileum biopsy at postoperative endoscopy, about 6 months after surgery. Sequencing was performed with immunoSEQ multiplex PCR; in TCRdb, only in-frame clones are kept and a portion is missing. Here the sample spans roughly 60,000 clones, approximately 88% being singletons. Study-wide findings and caveats: Within the first postoperative year, endoscopy came at median about 7.3 months. Compared with non-smokers, active smokers at surgery showed more clonal expansions.

Sequenced sample: ileal tissue. The chain has TRBV11-3 and TRBJ2-5, with TRBD2 identical over 11 bases. The origin of this receptor is an adult with Crohn's disease. CDR3 residues: CASRGLAGETQYF. CDR3 sequence (DNA): TGTGCCAGCAGAGGACTAGCGGGAGAGACCCAGTACTTC.